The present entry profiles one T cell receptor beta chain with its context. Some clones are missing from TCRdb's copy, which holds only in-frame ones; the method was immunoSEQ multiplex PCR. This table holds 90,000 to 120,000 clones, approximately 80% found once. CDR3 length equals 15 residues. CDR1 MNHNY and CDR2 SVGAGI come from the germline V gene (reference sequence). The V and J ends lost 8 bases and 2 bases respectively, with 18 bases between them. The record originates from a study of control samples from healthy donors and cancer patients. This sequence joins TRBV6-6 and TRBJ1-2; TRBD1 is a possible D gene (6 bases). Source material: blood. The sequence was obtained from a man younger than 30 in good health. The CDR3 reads CASENGQTVNYGYTF. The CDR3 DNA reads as TGTGCCAGCGAGAACGGACAGACTGTAAACTATGGCTACACCTTC.